A single sample gave rise to the 26 T cell receptor beta chains below, sequenced in a study of T cells in localized non-small cell lung cancer. The data were produced by immunoSEQ multiplex PCR, yet TCRdb's version contains in-frame clones alone and is incomplete. The sample carries 34,000 or so clones, approximately 93% recorded once. Sequenced material: peripheral blood, taken before any cancer treatment. The receptors derive from a female donor over 55 with stage I lung adenocarcinoma.

The V gene is TRBV5-8, the J gene TRBJ1-1; D might be TRBD1 (6 bases). The V gene's germline CDR1 is SGHTS and CDR2 YDEGEE. Trimming shortened V by 9 bases and J by 3 bases, and 15 bases separated the two germline ends. The CDR3 spans 13 residues. CDR3 amino acids: CAILQGGYTEAFF. CDR3 nucleotides: TGTGCCATCTTACAGGGTGGGTACACTGAAGCTTTCTTT.

V is TRBV18 and J is TRBJ2-5; 7 positions match TRBD1. Germline CDR1 KGHSH, CDR2 LQKENI. This CDR3 has 13 amino acids. V shed 2 bases, J shed 3 bases, and the junction held 0 bases outside the gene matches. The CDR3 loop is CASSPGQEETQYF. DNA of the CDR3: TGTGCCAGCTCACCAGGACAGGAAGAGACCCAGTACTTC.

This clone has only one observation. The chain is built from TRBV5-1 and TRBJ1-6; D call uncertain. Germline-derived CDR1 and CDR2 are SGHRS and YFSETQ. Trimming pared 7 bases from V and 8 bases from J, leaving 13 bases between. This CDR3 is built from 13 residues. CDR3 sequence (DNA): TGCGCCAGCGGTGTGATCTGGGATTCACCCCTCCACTTT. Protein sequence: CASGVIWDSPLHF.

In nucleotides, the CDR3 is TGTGCCAGCAGGGACAGATCACGGTACGGCTACACCTTC. It is translated as CASRDRSRYGYTF. The chain links TRBV28 to TRBJ1-2; perhaps TRBD1 as D (6 bases). CDR3 length: 13 residues. With 6 bases removed from V and 8 bases from J, the gap between germline ends came to 16 bases. Germline values: CDR1 MDHEN, CDR2 SYDVKM.

This rearrangement joins TRBV7-9 to TRBJ2-2; 9 bases are shared with TRBD2. Trimming took 5 bases from V and 0 from J; bases not matched to a gene: 4. The CDR3 loop spans 16 amino acids. From germline, CDR1 is SEHNR and CDR2 FQNEAQ (reference sequence). CDR3 bases: TGTGCCAGCAGCCTCTCTAGCGGGGCGAACACCGGGGAGCTGTTTTTT. Translated, it gives CASSLSSGANTGELFF.

The V call is TRBV27, the J call TRBJ1-5; D gene uncertain. Trimming took 3 bases from V and 4 from J, leaving 13 bases between them. CDR1 MNHEY and CDR2 SMNVEV come from the germline V gene (reference sequence). CDR3 size: 15 residues. The CDR3 DNA reads TGTGCCAGCAGTTTTCAGGCCCGAGGGAATCAGCCCCAGCATTTT. Residues: CASSFQARGNQPQHF.

V and J are TRBV5-1 and TRBJ2-7; tentative D call: TRBD2 (6 bases). V was trimmed by 6 bases and J by 5 bases, leaving 18 bases between them. CDR1 is SGHRS and CDR2 is YFSETQ in the germline V gene. There are 14 residues in the CDR3. The CDR3 here is CASTLRLGTNEQYF. The CDR3 bases are TGCGCCAGCACCCTGAGACTAGGAACGAACGAGCAGTACTTC.

The chain couples TRBV7-8 to TRBJ1-1; perhaps TRBD1 as D (5 bases). Trimming cost V 2 bases and J 8 bases, with 12 bases left between them. CDR1 and CDR2 (germline): SGHVS, FQNEAQ. The CDR3 has 13 amino acids. The CDR3 bases are TGTGCCAGCAGCTTACGAGGGGCAACCGAAGCTTTCTTT. Amino acid sequence: CASSLRGATEAFF.

The chain employs TRBV25-1 and TRBJ2-5; 13 bases map to TRBD2. Germline V gene lookup returns CDR1 MGHDK and CDR2 SYGVNS. With 0 bases clipped from V and 7 bases from J, the junction kept 5 bases outside the gene matches. The CDR3 is made up of 16 amino acids. CDR3 region: CASSEYTSGGAGTQYF. The CDR3 DNA reads TGTGCCAGCAGTGAATATACTAGCGGGGGGGCGGGGACCCAGTACTTC.

The count of this clone is one. The V gene is TRBV7-2, the J gene TRBJ1-5; 7 nucleotides match TRBD1. This CDR3 region has 14 residues. Germline lookup yields CDR1 SGHTA and CDR2 FQGNSA. V shed 5 bases and J 3 bases; nucleotides not matched to a gene: 4. In DNA form, the CDR3 reads TGTGCCAGCAGCCCACAGGGGTCCAATCAGCCCCAGCATTTT. Its translation is CASSPQGSNQPQHF. Filled out from reference TRBV7-2 and TRBJ1-5, the complete variable domain reads GAGVSQSPSNKVTEKGKDVELRCDPISGHTALYWYRQSLGQGLEFLIYFQGNSAPDKSGLPSDRFSAERTGGSVSTLTIQRTQQEDSAVYLCASSPQGSNQPQHFGDGTRLSIL.

DNA for the CDR3: TGTGCCAGCAGTTCCGTGACAGACTCCACTTCACCCCTCCACTTT. Its translation: CASSSVTDSTSPLHF. The chain joins TRBV27 to TRBJ1-6; possible D gene TRBD1, 5 bases. Trimming removed 4 bases from V and 9 bases from J, with 16 bases in between. In germline, CDR1 is MNHEY, CDR2 SMNVEV (reference sequence). CDR3 length: 15 amino acids.

This clone has only one observation. This rearrangement joins TRBV27 to TRBJ1-2; tentative D call: TRBD1 (5 bases). Trimming cost V 4 bases and J 3 bases, with 9 bases left between them. Germline CDR1 and CDR2: MNHEY and SMNVEV (reference sequence). CDR3 length equals 13 residues. CDR3 sequence: CASSSRGYYGYTF. CDR3 in DNA: TGTGCCAGCAGTTCCCGGGGGTACTATGGCTACACCTTC.

The chain recombines TRBV30 with TRBJ1-2, with D perhaps TRBD1 (6 bases). The CDR3 runs 14 residues. Between the trimmed V and J ends, which lost 3 bases and 5 bases, there was a span of 16 bases. Per germline, CDR1 GTSNPN and CDR2 SVGIG (reference sequence). The CDR3 is CAWRPGGRGYGYTF. Here the CDR3 DNA reads TGTGCCTGGAGGCCCGGGGGGCGTGGGTATGGCTACACCTTC.

The chain joins TRBV7-2 to TRBJ2-3; a weak D match, TRBD2 (5 bases). CDR3 length equals 13 residues. Trimming shortened V by 8 bases and J by 0 bases, and 9 bases separated the two germline ends. Germline V lookup: CDR1 SGHTA, CDR2 FQGNSA. CDR3 region: CASGSPSTDTQYF. DNA for the CDR3: TGTGCCAGCGGGAGCCCTAGCACAGATACGCAGTATTTT.

On this clone: The junction departs from the called germline gene at one end, perhaps through a read error. The rearrangement links TRBV30 to TRBJ1-3; 7 bases agree with TRBD1. CDR1 is GTSNPN and CDR2 is SVGIG in the germline V gene (reference sequence). This CDR3 is built from 13 residues. CDR3 DNA sequence: TGTGCGTGGACAGGCGTCTCTGGAAACACCATATATTTT. It is translated as CAWTGVSGNTIYF.

The chain recombines TRBV12-5 with TRBJ2-3; the D is unclear. V was trimmed by 1 base and J by 3 bases, leaving 5 bases between them. Germline lookup yields CDR1 LGHNT and CDR2 FRNRAP. CDR3 size: 13 residues. CDR3 sequence (DNA): TGTGCTAGTGGTTTGGGAAATACAGATACGCAGTATTTT. This translates into CASGLGNTDTQYF.

The chain recombines TRBV5-1 with TRBJ2-3, with 8 bases aligning to TRBD1. This CDR3 comprises 14 residues. Germline values: CDR1 SGHRS, CDR2 YFSETQ. J was trimmed by 5 bases and V by 4 bases; bases with no gene match: 6. Here the CDR3 reads CASSPQGDGDTQYF. The CDR3 region has the DNA TGCGCCAGCAGCCCACAGGGGGACGGAGATACGCAGTATTTT.

The rearrangement uses TRBV28 and TRBJ2-5, with D unclear. Germline V CDR1 and CDR2: MDHEN, SYDVKM. With 4 bases removed from V and 3 bases from J, the gap between germline ends came to 9 bases. The CDR3 is 13 amino acids. Here the CDR3 reads CASSSTNEETQYF. CDR3 sequence (DNA): TGTGCCAGCAGTTCCACGAATGAAGAGACCCAGTACTTC.

This chain connects TRBV7-2 to TRBJ2-4; 7 bases fit TRBD1. CDR3 length: 18 amino acids. CDR1 and CDR2 from the germline V gene are SGHTA and FQGNSA. V lost 1 base to trimming and J lost 3 bases; unmatched junction nucleotides: 12. DNA of the CDR3: TGTGCCAGCAGCTTAGAGGGAACCGGGACAGCTTTCAAAAACATTCAGTACTTC. Its translation: CASSLEGTGTAFKNIQYF. The full variable domain, completed using reference TRBV7-2 and TRBJ2-4, is GAGVSQSPSNKVTEKGKDVELRCDPISGHTALYWYRQSLGQGLEFLIYFQGNSAPDKSGLPSDRFSAERTGGSVSTLTIQRTQQEDSAVYLCASSLEGTGTAFKNIQYFGAGTRLSVL.

The rearrangement links TRBV11-3 to TRBJ2-2; TRBD2 agrees at 11 bases. This CDR3 spans 15 amino acids. From germline, CDR1 is SGHNT and CDR2 YENEEA. V trimming: 4 bases; J trimming: 6 bases; junction bases outside the gene matches: 4. As DNA, the CDR3 is TGTGCCAGCAGCTCCGGACTAGCGGGCGCCGGGGAGCTGTTTTTT. This encodes CASSSGLAGAGELFF.

The gene calls are TRBV10-1 and TRBJ2-4, with 7 bases fitting TRBD2. CDR3 length equals 16 residues. Looked up from germline, CDR1 is WNHNN and CDR2 is SYGVQD (reference sequence). The V segment lost 4 bases and the J segment 0 bases; nucleotides outside the gene matches: 6. The CDR3 sequence: CASSVSGALAKNIQYF. The CDR3 DNA follows: TGCGCCAGCAGTGTAAGCGGGGCACTAGCCAAAAACATTCAGTACTTC.

The chain links TRBV10-3 to TRBJ2-7; D unclear. Trimming removed 4 bases at V and 1 base at J, with 8 bases between. The CDR3 totals 13 residues. CDR1 is ENHRY, CDR2 SYGVKD, per germline. The CDR3 loop reads CAISVDGSYEQYF. Here the CDR3 DNA reads TGTGCCATCAGTGTCGACGGATCCTACGAGCAGTACTTC.

The chain uses TRBV4-2 and TRBJ2-1; possible D gene TRBD1, 8 bases. V shed 1 base and J shed 7 bases, with 17 bases lying between them. CDR3 length equals 16 residues. Germline lookup yields CDR1 LGHNA and CDR2 YNFKEQ. The CDR3 DNA reads as TGTGCCAGCAGCCAAGTCTTACAGGGGGGAGGGAATGAGCAGTTCTTC. Translation gives CASSQVLQGGGNEQFF.

A single count supports this clone. This rearrangement joins TRBV28 to TRBJ2-3, with a weak D call TRBD1 (5 bases). The CDR3 contains 13 residues. Trimming removed 8 bases at V and 0 bases at J, with 9 bases between. Germline CDR1 MDHEN, CDR2 SYDVKM. The CDR3 DNA is TGTGCCAGCCGGACAACTAGCACAGATACGCAGTATTTT. Protein sequence: CASRTTSTDTQYF.

This chain uses TRBV19 with TRBJ1-3; D call uncertain. V dropped 2 bases and J dropped 2 bases, with 7 bases sitting between them. CDR1 and CDR2 (germline): LNHDA, SQIVND (reference sequence). CDR3 size: 14 residues. The CDR3 sequence: CASSIFQTGNTIYF. DNA of the CDR3: TGTGCCAGTAGTATATTCCAGACTGGAAACACCATATATTTT.

The chain employs TRBV5-1 and TRBJ2-1; 10 bases are a match to TRBD1. After removal of 0 bases from V and 8 bases from J, the junction contained 5 bases not matched to a gene. This CDR3 region has 15 residues. Germline loops: CDR1 SGHRS, CDR2 YFSETQ. The CDR3 region is CASSLVGQGVDEQFF. As DNA, the CDR3 is TGCGCCAGCAGCTTGGTTGGACAGGGGGTGGATGAGCAGTTCTTC. Looking up the rest from reference TRBV5-1 and TRBJ2-1 gives the full variable domain: KAGVTQTPRYLIKTRGQQVTLSCSPISGHRSVSWYQQTPGQGLQFLFEYFSETQRNKGNFPGRFSGRQFSNSRSEMNVSTLELGDSALYLCASSLVGQGVDEQFFGPGTRLTVL.